This TCR beta chain emerged from a study of PD-L1 blockade in urothelial cancer. Across the study: Of approximately 30 patients, approximately 23 were males with bladder-origin urothelial cancer. Across blood samples, T cells had a median count of 141,255.

Patients were diagnosed with urothelial carcinoma, either locally advanced or metastatic. Each patient supplied 1 to 8 pretreatment and on-treatment samples. Libraries were prepared by immunoSEQ multiplex PCR; TCRdb keeps only in-frame clonotypes and omits some of them. The sample lists over 65,000 clones, around 84% occurring once. Germline CDR1 reads MNHNS; CDR2 reads SASEGT. The CDR3 is made up of 15 amino acids. V was trimmed by 9 bases and J by 1 base, leaving 16 bases between them. This sequence was found in a man in his 70s with urothelial cancer. The sequenced sample was PBMCs, obtained around atezolizumab (anti-PD-L1) treatment. This sequence joins TRBV6-1 and TRBJ2-4; tentatively, D is TRBD1 (6 bases). As DNA, the CDR3 is TGTGCCAGTCTCCACAGGGAAAGGGCCAAAAACATTCAGTACTTC. Its translation is CASLHRERAKNIQYF.